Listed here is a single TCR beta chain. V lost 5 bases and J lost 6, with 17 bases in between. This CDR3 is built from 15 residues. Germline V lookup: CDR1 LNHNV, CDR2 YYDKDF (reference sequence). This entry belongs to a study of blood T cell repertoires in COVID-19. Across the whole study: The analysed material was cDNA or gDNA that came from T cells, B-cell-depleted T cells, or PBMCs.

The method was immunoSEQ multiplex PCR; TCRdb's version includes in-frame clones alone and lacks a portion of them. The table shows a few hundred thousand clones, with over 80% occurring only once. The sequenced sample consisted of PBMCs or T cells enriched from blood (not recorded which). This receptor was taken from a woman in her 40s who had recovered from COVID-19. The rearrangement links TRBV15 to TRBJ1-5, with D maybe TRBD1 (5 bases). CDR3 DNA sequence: TGTGCCACCAGCGGGAGGGGAGGAGGCGGTCAGCCCCAGCATTTT. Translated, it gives CATSGRGGGGQPQHF.